Listed here are 20 T cell receptor beta chains from one sample, sequenced in a study of cytomegalovirus exposure and HLA in healthy donors. The PCR ran on 60 Vbeta and 13 Jbeta primers. Data came from immunoSEQ multiplex PCR; TCRdb stores just in-frame clones and leaves some out. This sample's table reports more than 90,000 clones. The material sequenced was PBMCs. The receptors originated from a man aged 40-55 years in good health and CMV-seropositive.

The genes are TRBV9 and TRBJ1-4, with D uncertain. The V gene's germline CDR1 is SGDLS and CDR2 YYNGEE. V was pared by 4 bases and J by 0 bases, with 7 bases between. There are 14 residues in the CDR3. The DNA of the CDR3 is TGTGCCAGCAGCCAACTTGCAACTAATGAAAAACTGTTTTTT. As protein: CASSQLATNEKLFF.

The chain uses TRBV18 and TRBJ2-7; 9 bases map to TRBD2. V gave up 1 base and J gave up 5 bases; unmatched junction bases: 6. The CDR3 is 15 amino acids. Germline V CDR1 and CDR2: KGHSH, LQKENI. CDR3 nucleotides: TGTGCCAGCTCACCACAGGCGGGAGGGCCAAACGAGCAGTACTTC. Amino acid sequence: CASSPQAGGPNEQYF.

The chain links TRBV18 to TRBJ1-1; D is possibly TRBD1 (5 bases). Germline CDR1 and CDR2: KGHSH and LQKENI. The CDR3 extends over 12 amino acids. The V and J ends lost 2 bases and 8 bases respectively, with 9 bases between them. In DNA form, the CDR3 reads TGTGCCAGCTCACCATGGGCAGGGGAAGCTTTCTTT. It specifies CASSPWAGEAFF.

The rearrangement joins TRBV6-5 to TRBJ2-7, with D possibly matching TRBD2 (6 bases). This CDR3 is 15 amino acids long. The germline V gene encodes CDR1 MNHEY and CDR2 SVGAGI. Trimming shortened V by 5 bases and J by 4 bases, and 18 bases separated the two germline ends. In nucleotides, the CDR3 is TGTGCCAGCAGTCGAACGATAGTGAGCGGGTACGAGCAGTACTTC. Translation gives CASSRTIVSGYEQYF.

The V call is TRBV4-3, the J call TRBJ1-2, with D possibly matching TRBD1 (6 bases). Per germline, CDR1 LGHNA and CDR2 YSLEER. Trimming took 1 base from V and 6 from J, leaving 12 bases between them. This CDR3 region has 14 residues. CDR3 amino acids: CASSQVTGSNGYTF. The CDR3 nucleotides are TGCGCCAGCAGCCAAGTCACAGGGTCGAATGGCTACACCTTC.

V and J are TRBV5-1 and TRBJ1-5; D remains ambiguous. Trimming took 4 bases from V and 2 from J, leaving 10 bases between them. Germline values: CDR1 SGHRS, CDR2 YFSETQ. The CDR3 is 14 amino acids. The CDR3, as DNA: TGCGCCAGCAGCCCGGGAGAGCGCAATCAGCCCCAGCATTTT. This gives the protein CASSPGERNQPQHF.

The V and J genes are TRBV7-8 and TRBJ1-5; D uncertain. The CDR3 consists of 11 residues. CDR1 is SGHVS and CDR2 is FQNEAQ in the germline V gene. V shed 1 base and J shed 14 bases, with 9 bases lying between them. For the CDR3, the DNA is TGTGCCAGCAGCTTAGAGCGTCGAAAGCATTTT. Its protein is CASSLERRKHF.

The rearrangement uses TRBV5-1 and TRBJ2-7, with D perhaps TRBD1 (6 bases). The CDR3 has 14 amino acids. The germline V gene has CDR1 SGHRS and CDR2 YFSETQ. Trimming took off 6 bases at V and 2 bases at J, with 15 bases between the two ends. CDR3 amino acids: CASTLNTGTYEQYF. The CDR3 bases are TGCGCCAGCACCCTAAACACAGGGACCTACGAGCAGTACTTC.

The chain couples TRBV28 to TRBJ1-2, with a possible D match to TRBD1 (6 bases). This CDR3 has 20 amino acids. CDR1 and CDR2 from the germline V gene are MDHEN and SYDVKM. Between the trimmed V and J ends, which lost 1 base and 6 bases, there was a span of 30 bases. The CDR3 DNA is TGTGCCAGCAGTTTATTTCTAGGGGGGCAGGGTTCCGGCGGGGGTAATGGCTACACCTTC. Amino acids: CASSLFLGGQGSGGGNGYTF.

The chain employs TRBV28 and TRBJ2-7, with 7 bases matching TRBD2. With 1 base clipped from V and 5 bases from J, the junction kept 5 bases outside the gene matches. Germline V gene sequence: CDR1 MDHEN, CDR2 SYDVKM. This CDR3 has 14 amino acids. CDR3 amino acids: CASSLLRGSHEQYF. CDR3 bases: TGTGCCAGCAGTTTATTGCGGGGGAGTCACGAGCAGTACTTC.

The CDR3 DNA sequence: TGTGCCAGTAGTCCCAGACAGGGGAGAATGGCTGAAGCTTTCTTT. Amino acids: CASSPRQGRMAEAFF. This chain links TRBV19 with TRBJ1-1, with 8 bases matching TRBD1. CDR3 length equals 15 residues. Germline values: CDR1 LNHDA, CDR2 SQIVND (reference sequence). The V and J ends lost 5 bases and 6 bases, in that order; junction bases with no gene match: 11.

This chain joins TRBV28 and TRBJ2-5; TRBD1 matches 9 bases. This CDR3 is built from 18 residues. V lost 3 bases, J lost 5 bases, and 16 bases stayed unmatched. Germline CDR1 reads MDHEN; CDR2 reads SYDVKM. The CDR3 loop reads CASSLRKGDREIRETQYF. CDR3 nucleotides: TGTGCCAGCAGTTTGAGAAAGGGGGACAGGGAGATTCGGGAGACCCAGTACTTC.

The rearrangement joins TRBV20-1 to TRBJ2-7, with unresolved D. Germline lookup yields CDR1 DFQATT and CDR2 SNEGSKA (reference sequence). This CDR3 is 11 amino acids long. The V gene lost 5 bases and the J gene lost 3 bases, with 8 bases spanning the gap. The CDR3: CSADNRYEQYF. In nucleotides, the CDR3 is TGCAGTGCTGACAACCGCTACGAGCAGTACTTC.

The V and J genes are TRBV14 and TRBJ2-1; 13 nucleotides agree with TRBD2. V trimming: 5 bases; J trimming: 8 bases; junction bases outside the gene matches: 12. Germline V CDR1 and CDR2: SGHDN, FVKESK. CDR3 length equals 17 residues. In DNA form, the CDR3 reads TGTGCCAGCAGCGGACTAGCGGGAGAGAGGGGGCAGGATGAGCAGTTCTTC. Residues: CASSGLAGERGQDEQFF.

The rearrangement links TRBV10-1 to TRBJ2-3, with D unclear. There are 14 residues in the CDR3. The germline V gene has CDR1 WNHNN and CDR2 SYGVQD (reference sequence). V was cut by 3 bases and J by 4 bases, with 11 bases left in between. CDR3 nucleotides: TGCGCCAGCAGTGACGAGTGGAGCGCAGATACGCAGTATTTT. Protein product: CASSDEWSADTQYF.

This chain links TRBV5-1 with TRBJ2-7, with TRBD2 matching 9 bases. J was trimmed by 4 bases and V by 4 bases; bases with no gene match: 9. Germline V lookup: CDR1 SGHRS, CDR2 YFSETQ. CDR3 length: 15 amino acids. CDR3 in amino acids: CASSQASGRSYEQYF. CDR3 nucleotides: TGCGCCAGCAGCCAGGCGAGCGGGAGGTCGTACGAGCAGTACTTC.

The V gene is TRBV7-9, the J gene TRBJ2-5; TRBD2 might be the D (6 bases). This CDR3 comprises 16 residues. With 5 bases removed from V and 1 base from J, the gap between germline ends came to 17 bases. The germline CDR1 and CDR2 sequences are SEHNR and FQNEAQ (reference sequence). CDR3 in amino acids: CASSIRGRPPQETQYF. The CDR3 DNA sequence: TGTGCCAGCAGCATCCGGGGGAGGCCACCCCAAGAGACCCAGTACTTC.

J is TRBJ1-2 and V is TRBV11-2; TRBD1 agrees at 9 bases. The CDR3 spans 12 residues. Germline CDR1 SGHAT, CDR2 FQNNGV. V gave up 6 bases and J gave up 10 bases; unmatched junction bases: 6. The CDR3 nucleotides are TGTGCCAGCAGTTGGACAGGGGCCGCCTACACCTTC. Translating it yields CASSWTGAAYTF.

The V and J genes are TRBV30 and TRBJ1-1; D might be TRBD1 (5 bases). Germline V gene data show CDR1 as GTSNPN and CDR2 as SVGIG (reference sequence). This CDR3 contains 13 residues. The ends were cut back, 4 bases at V and 1 base at J, with 10 bases in the middle. The CDR3 spells CAWTLQANTEAFF. CDR3 sequence (DNA): TGTGCCTGGACTCTACAGGCGAACACTGAAGCTTTCTTT.

V and J are TRBV5-1 and TRBJ2-2; 10 nucleotides match TRBD2. The V and J ends lost 2 bases and 4 bases, in that order; junction bases with no gene match: 2. The CDR3 runs 15 residues. CDR1 is SGHRS, CDR2 YFSETQ, per germline. CDR3 coding DNA: TGCGCCAGCAGCTTTATAGCGGGAGGCACCGGGGAGCTGTTTTTT. This codes for CASSFIAGGTGELFF.